Shown below are 29 T cell receptor beta chains from a single sample sequenced in a study of blood T cell repertoires in COVID-19. Some clones are missing from TCRdb's copy, which holds only in-frame ones; the method was immunoSEQ multiplex PCR. This table holds over 250,000 clones, about four fifths found once. Sequencing input: PBMCs or T cells enriched from blood (not recorded which). These receptors came from a man between 35 and 55 years old who had been exposed to COVID-19.

CDR3 sequence (DNA): TGTGCCAGCAGCTCGGACAGGGGGCTGGCACCCCTCCACTTT. It specifies CASSSDRGLAPLHF. The chain combines TRBV7-6 with TRBJ1-6; 11 nucleotides match TRBD1. V was clipped by 4 bases and J by 11 bases; unmatched bases: 4. Germline CDR1 is SGHVS and CDR2 is FNYEAQ. This CDR3 comprises 14 residues. Variable domain in full (rest from reference TRBV7-6 and TRBJ1-6): GAGVSQSPRYKVTKRGQDVALRCDPISGHVSLYWYRQALGQGPEFLTYFNYEAQQDKSGLPNDRFSAERPEGSISTLTIQRTEQRDSAMYRCASSSDRGLAPLHFGNGTRLTVT.

V gene TRBV11-3 combines with J gene TRBJ1-2, with TRBD1 identical over 9 bases. CDR1 is SGHNT, CDR2 YENEEA, per germline. The junction had 9 bases not matched to a gene; V was cut back by 5 bases and J by 2 bases. This CDR3 is 16 amino acids long. CDR3 amino acids: CASSPAPGQGNYGYTF. Here the CDR3 DNA reads TGTGCCAGCAGCCCAGCACCGGGACAGGGAAACTATGGCTACACCTTC.

The CDR3 DNA is TGTGCCAGCAGCGCGGAAGTGACCCAGTACTTC. It is translated as CASSAEVTQYF. The chain is built from TRBV11-2 and TRBJ2-5; D remains unclear. CDR1 and CDR2 from the germline V gene are SGHAT and FQNNGV. Trimming took 5 bases from V and 7 from J, leaving 8 bases between them. The CDR3 consists of 11 residues.

The chain joins TRBV30 to TRBJ1-1; 7 bases are a match to TRBD1. J was trimmed by 3 bases and V by 2 bases; bases with no gene match: 12. The CDR3 has 16 residues. Germline CDR1 is GTSNPN and CDR2 is SVGIG (reference sequence). The CDR3 sequence is CAWSRVSRGRHTEAFF. In DNA form, the CDR3 reads TGTGCCTGGAGTAGGGTCTCGAGGGGGCGGCACACTGAAGCTTTCTTT.

The V and J genes are TRBV7-9 and TRBJ1-4, with D possibly being TRBD1 (5 bases). The CDR3 is 16 residues long. Germline V gene sequence: CDR1 SEHNR, CDR2 FQNEAQ (reference sequence). Trimming pared 1 base from V and 4 bases from J, leaving 13 bases between. The CDR3 DNA is TGTGCCAGCAGCTTAGGATTTGCGGGGGGTAATGAAAAACTGTTTTTT. Amino acids: CASSLGFAGGNEKLFF.

The chain is built from TRBV4-2 and TRBJ2-7; 12 bases fit TRBD2. V trimming: 4 bases; J trimming: 4 bases; junction bases outside the gene matches: 5. Germline V gene lookup returns CDR1 LGHNA and CDR2 YNFKEQ. CDR3 length: 15 residues. The CDR3 DNA is TGTGCCAGCAGCCCAGGACTAGCGGGATTTTACGAGCAGTACTTC. It translates to CASSPGLAGFYEQYF.

V is TRBV28 and J is TRBJ1-2, with 9 bases aligning to TRBD1. This CDR3 region has 14 residues. Per germline, CDR1 MDHEN and CDR2 SYDVKM. V was clipped by 6 bases and J by 7 bases; unmatched bases: 9. In DNA form, the CDR3 reads TGTGCCAGCAGCTTGGGACAGGGTTTACGTGGCTACACCTTC. Translating it yields CASSLGQGLRGYTF.

The chain recombines TRBV5-6 with TRBJ2-7; TRBD2 matches at 9 bases. Germline V gene lookup returns CDR1 SGHDT and CDR2 YYEEEE. Trimming at V came to 0 bases and at J to 2 bases, leaving 3 bases not matched to a gene. The CDR3 runs 15 residues. CDR3 in amino acids: CASSLGGGRAYEQYF. CDR3 nucleotide sequence: TGTGCCAGCAGCTTGGGTGGCGGGAGGGCCTACGAGCAGTACTTC. Supplemented by reference TRBV5-6 and TRBJ2-7, the full variable domain reads DAGVTQSPTHLIKTRGQQVTLRCSPKSGHDTVSWYQQALGQGPQFIFQYYEEEERQRGNFPDRFSGHQFPNYSSELNVNALLLGDSALYLCASSLGGGRAYEQYFGPGTRLTVT.

This chain connects TRBV30 to TRBJ2-5; D call uncertain. V dropped 5 bases and J dropped 5 bases, with 12 bases sitting between them. Germline V CDR1 and CDR2: GTSNPN, SVGIG (reference sequence). The CDR3 length is 12 residues. Here the CDR3 DNA reads TGTGCCTGGGCCCTTCGAGGTGAGACCCAGTACTTC. Translation gives CAWALRGETQYF. Together with reference TRBV30 and TRBJ2-5, the CDR3 gives the full variable domain: SQTIHQWPATLVQPVGSPLSLECTVEGTSNPNLYWYRQAAGRGLQLLFYSVGIGQISSEVPQNLSASRPQDRQFILSSKKLLLSDSGFYLCAWALRGETQYFGPGTRLLVL.

The chain joins TRBV18 to TRBJ2-3; no definite D call. CDR1 KGHSH and CDR2 LQKENI come from the germline V gene. The CDR3 runs 15 residues. The V gene lost 4 bases and the J gene lost 4 bases, with 15 bases spanning the gap. CDR3: CASSLSFYPADTQYF. For the CDR3, the DNA is TGTGCCAGCTCACTCTCCTTTTACCCGGCAGATACGCAGTATTTT.

The chain combines TRBV2 with TRBJ2-5, with 8 bases aligning to TRBD2. The germline gives CDR1 SNHLY, CDR2 FYNNEI. V trimming: 3 bases; J trimming: 1 base; junction bases outside the gene matches: 7. The CDR3 is made up of 16 amino acids. The CDR3 region has the DNA TGTGCCAGCAGTGACCCGGGACTAGGGGCCCAAGAGACCCAGTACTTC. The encoded protein is CASSDPGLGAQETQYF. Combining the CDR3 with reference TRBV2 and TRBJ2-5 gives the whole variable domain EPEVTQTPSHQVTQMGQEVILRCVPISNHLYFYWYRQILGQKVEFLVSFYNNEISEKSEIFDDQFSVERPDGSNFTLKIRSTKLEDSAMYFCASSDPGLGAQETQYFGPGTRLLVL.

This chain uses TRBV30 with TRBJ1-1; D gene uncertain. Germline V gene data show CDR1 as GTSNPN and CDR2 as SVGIG (reference sequence). This CDR3 has 15 residues. V shed 3 bases and J shed 1 base, with 15 bases lying between them. This chain's CDR3 is CAWSGGGFGNTEAFF. In DNA form, the CDR3 reads TGTGCCTGGAGCGGTGGCGGTTTTGGGAACACTGAAGCTTTCTTT. The whole variable domain, filled in from reference TRBV30 and TRBJ1-1, reads SQTIHQWPATLVQPVGSPLSLECTVEGTSNPNLYWYRQAAGRGLQLLFYSVGIGQISSEVPQNLSASRPQDRQFILSSKKLLLSDSGFYLCAWSGGGFGNTEAFFGQGTRLTVV.

The rearrangement links TRBV18 to TRBJ1-4; D unresolved. The CDR3 runs 17 residues. CDR1 and CDR2 from the germline V gene are KGHSH and LQKENI. The germline V and J ends were trimmed by 3 bases and 3 bases, with 17 bases remaining between them. CDR3 region: CASSPRSPPGANEKLFF. In DNA, the CDR3 is TGTGCCAGCTCACCGCGATCCCCCCCCGGGGCTAATGAAAAACTGTTTTTT.

J is TRBJ2-7 and V is TRBV5-1, with 7 positions matching TRBD1. CDR3 length equals 14 residues. V trimming: 4 bases; J trimming: 1 base; junction bases outside the gene matches: 5. Germline V gives CDR1 SGHRS, CDR2 YFSETQ. CDR3 amino acids: CASSAPGQSYEQYF. The CDR3 DNA reads TGCGCCAGCAGCGCCCCGGGACAGTCCTACGAGCAGTACTTC.

V gene TRBV27 combines with J gene TRBJ2-7; 13 bases map to TRBD2. V shed 4 bases, J shed 5 bases, and the junction held 8 bases outside the gene matches. Germline V lookup: CDR1 MNHEY, CDR2 SMNVEV (reference sequence). CDR3 length equals 16 residues. The CDR3 nucleotides are TGTGCCAGCAGTTCAATCGGACTAGCGGGAGCCCACGAGCAGTACTTC. Protein product: CASSSIGLAGAHEQYF.

This chain links TRBV15 with TRBJ1-4; D remains unclear. Germline V gene sequence: CDR1 LNHNV, CDR2 YYDKDF (reference sequence). The CDR3 has 20 residues. The V end was cut by 2 bases, the J end by 0 bases, with 22 bases between. CDR3 nucleotide sequence: TGTGCCACCAGCAGACCCACGCGCCCAGAAACCGAGGCAACTAATGAAAAACTGTTTTTT. Encoded protein: CATSRPTRPETEATNEKLFF.

The chain couples TRBV25-1 to TRBJ2-6, with D unclear. Germline lookup yields CDR1 MGHDK and CDR2 SYGVNS. V shed 7 bases and J shed 0 bases, with 10 bases lying between them. The CDR3 is 15 amino acids. The CDR3 is CASTPPGSGANVLTF. DNA of the CDR3: TGTGCCAGCACCCCCCCAGGCTCTGGGGCCAACGTCCTGACTTTC. Full variable domain (rest looked up from reference TRBV25-1 and TRBJ2-6): EADIYQTPRYLVIGTGKKITLECSQTMGHDKMYWYQQDPGMELHLIHYSYGVNSTEKGDLSSESTVSRIRTEHFPLTLESARPSHTSQYLCASTPPGSGANVLTFGAGSRLTVL.

The V call is TRBV5-1, the J call TRBJ1-2; TRBD1 aligns across 9 bases. Trimming took 2 bases from V and 6 from J; bases not matched to a gene: 8. This CDR3 region has 15 residues. Looked up from germline, CDR1 is SGHRS and CDR2 is YFSETQ. The CDR3 reads CASSFQSGTGNGYTF. The CDR3 region has the DNA TGCGCCAGCAGCTTCCAGTCCGGGACAGGGAATGGCTACACCTTC.

The V call is TRBV18, the J call TRBJ2-1; 8 nucleotides align to TRBD2. The V segment lost 3 bases and the J segment 8 bases; nucleotides outside the gene matches: 6. This CDR3 is built from 14 residues. The germline gives CDR1 KGHSH, CDR2 LQKENI. CDR3 bases: TGTGCCAGCTCACCCGGGAGGGCCATAGATGAGCAGTTCTTC. Encoded protein: CASSPGRAIDEQFF.

This chain uses TRBV24-1 with TRBJ1-2; D remains unclear. Germline V gene sequence: CDR1 KGHDR, CDR2 SFDVKD. The length of the CDR3 is 14 residues. Trimming stripped 3 bases from V and 5 bases from J, with 12 bases between. DNA of the CDR3: TGTGCCACCAGTGATATCTGGACTGATTATGGCTACACCTTC. It codes for CATSDIWTDYGYTF.

The CDR3 spells CASSGTGGSEQYF. In DNA, the CDR3 is TGTGCCAGCAGTGGGACAGGGGGATCCGAGCAGTACTTC. The J gene is TRBJ2-7, the V gene TRBV2; 10 positions agree with TRBD1. Losses at the gene ends were 4 bases for V and 6 bases for J; bases not matched to a gene: 3. Per germline, CDR1 SNHLY and CDR2 FYNNEI. There are 13 residues in the CDR3.

The chain uses TRBV6-5 and TRBJ1-1; D is undetermined. Germline CDR1 MNHEY, CDR2 SVGAGI. V was trimmed by 0 bases and J by 5 bases, leaving 10 bases between them. CDR3 length: 14 amino acids. CDR3 in DNA: TGTGCCAGCAGTTACTCGGGGTGGAGGACTGAAGCTTTCTTT. This encodes CASSYSGWRTEAFF.

The chain is built from TRBV29-1 and TRBJ2-1, with 7 bases lining up with TRBD2. Germline lookup yields CDR1 SQVTM and CDR2 ANQGSEA. After removal of 1 base from V and 10 bases from J, the junction contained 13 bases not matched to a gene. This CDR3 comprises 15 residues. The CDR3 spells CSVEASPGGVGEQFF. Written as DNA, the CDR3 is TGCAGCGTTGAAGCCTCCCCTGGGGGGGTCGGGGAGCAGTTCTTC.

This clone was picked up a small number of times. This chain uses TRBV12-5 with TRBJ1-1; unclear D gene. Germline loops: CDR1 LGHNT, CDR2 FRNRAP. The V end lost 3 bases, the J end lost 4 bases, and 6 bases lay between the germline ends. There are 12 residues in the CDR3. The CDR3 loop is CASGFGVTEAFF. The CDR3 DNA reads TGTGCTAGTGGTTTCGGGGTCACTGAAGCTTTCTTT.

This clone came up once. The chain couples TRBV12-5 to TRBJ2-7; 7 bases are a match to TRBD1. Trimming at V came to 3 bases and at J to 5 bases, leaving 4 bases not matched to a gene. The CDR3 is 13 amino acids. Germline assignment: CDR1 LGHNT and CDR2 FRNRAP. The CDR3 DNA reads as TGTGCTAGTGGTTTAAGACAGGGCCACGAGCAGTACTTC. Translated, it gives CASGLRQGHEQYF.

V and J are TRBV19 and TRBJ2-3; tentatively, D is TRBD2 (5 bases). V was pared by 7 bases and J by 2 bases, with 13 bases between. The CDR3 has 14 amino acids. CDR1 and CDR2 from the germline V gene are LNHDA and SQIVND (reference sequence). The CDR3 DNA reads as TGTGCCAGTATGCCAGCGGTTAACACAGATACGCAGTATTTT. As protein: CASMPAVNTDTQYF.

The CDR3 DNA sequence: TGTGCCAGCAGTCTTACTAGCGGGGGGTACGAGCAGTACTTC. This codes for CASSLTSGGYEQYF. This chain connects TRBV7-2 to TRBJ2-7; 12 bases agree with TRBD2. Trimming took 6 bases from V and 4 from J; bases not matched to a gene: 4. Per the germline V gene, CDR1 is SGHTA and CDR2 is FQGNSA. The CDR3 contains 14 residues.

V gene TRBV5-4 combines with J gene TRBJ2-1; 8 positions agree with TRBD2. V shed 5 bases, J shed 0 bases, and the junction held 7 bases outside the gene matches. Per the germline V gene, CDR1 is SGHNT and CDR2 is YYREEE (reference sequence). The CDR3 runs 16 residues. The CDR3 DNA sequence: TGTGCCAGCAGGGATGGGAGCGGGAGCTCCTACAATGAGCAGTTCTTC. This encodes CASRDGSGSSYNEQFF.

The CDR3, as DNA: TGTGCCAGCAGTGAATCTGGGGGCCTGGAGCAGTTCTTC. Translated, it gives CASSESGGLEQFF. V usage is TRBV6-1 and J usage is TRBJ2-1; perhaps TRBD1 as D (6 bases). Germline V CDR1 and CDR2: MNHNS, SASEGT. V was trimmed by 2 bases and J by 10 bases, leaving 12 bases between them. This CDR3 comprises 13 residues.